This is a list of T cell receptor beta chains from one sample in a study of T-cell reconstitution after alpha-beta-depleted transplantation in children. MiXCR was run by TCRdb on the PCR reads, yielding one entry per CDR3 protein. Altogether about 540,000 distinct CDR3 sequences are present, around 20% being singletons, with the ten largest covering roughly 3.3%. The source material was PBMCs from the stem cell graft donor, sampled from the stem cell graft. These receptors were obtained from a human donor who donated a stem cell graft to a child with acute lymphoblastic leukemia. Both conserved end residues are part of each CDR3. D genes are given only for firm matches. Clone sizes are given selectively: once, few, many, or a class where the clone is expanded.

J gene | clone size | D gene | V gene | CDR3 protein | CDR3 DNA
TRBJ2-5 | few | TRBD2 | TRBV10-3 | CAISGTSGSLETQYF | TGTGCCATCAGTGGGACTAGCGGGAGTTTGGAGACCCAGTACTTC
TRBJ2-7 | few | TRBD2 | TRBV6-5 | CASSYGAGGTYEQYF | TGTGCCAGCAGTTACGGGGCGGGAGGCACCTACGAGCAGTACTTC
TRBJ2-1 | NA | NA | TRBV29-1 | CSSKTVSSYNEQFF | TGCAGCAGCAAGACCGTTTCATCCTACAATGAGCAGTTCTTC
TRBJ2-1 | NA | NA | TRBV4-1 | CASSQDPGNRNEQFF | TGCGCCAGCAGCCAAGATCCAGGGAATCGCAATGAGCAGTTCTTC
TRBJ1-1 | NA | NA | TRBV27 | CASMVGGEGTEAFF | TGTGCCAGCATGGTCGGAGGGGAGGGGACTGAAGCTTTCTTT
TRBJ2-5 | few | NA | TRBV3-1 | CASSGTRQETQYF | TGTGCCAGCAGCGGGACGAGACAAGAGACCCAGTACTTC
TRBJ2-1 | few | TRBD2 | TRBV7-2 | CASSLVPERLAGVGNEQFF | TGTGCCAGCAGCTTAGTGCCAGAACGACTAGCGGGAGTGGGCAATGAGCAGTTCTTC
TRBJ2-1 | few | NA | TRBV12-3/TRBV12-4 | CASSFVPRSYNEQFF | TGTGCCAGCAGTTTCGTCCCCCGCTCCTACAATGAGCAGTTCTTC
TRBJ2-7 | few | TRBD1 | TRBV5-1 | CASSPGQGTYSYEQYF | TGCGCCAGCAGCCCCGGACAGGGGACCTACTCCTACGAGCAGTACTTC
TRBJ2-6 | few | NA | TRBV29-1 | CSVEDLFGSSGANVLTF | TGCAGCGTTGAAGATCTTTTCGGCAGCTCTGGGGCCAACGTCCTGACTTTC
TRBJ2-1 | NA | TRBD2 | TRBV5-6 | CASSLALAGGDEQFF | TGTGCCAGCAGCTTGGCACTAGCGGGAGGGGATGAGCAGTTCTTC
TRBJ2-7 | NA | TRBD2 | TRBV27 | CASSEGTSGRHEQYF | TGTGCCAGCAGTGAGGGGACTAGCGGGAGGCACGAGCAGTACTTC
TRBJ2-1 | NA | TRBD2 | TRBV5-1 | CASSLRVGLAGPKKLEQFF | TGCGCCAGCAGCTTGCGAGTAGGACTAGCGGGACCAAAAAAGCTTGAGCAGTTCTTC
TRBJ2-5 | NA | TRBD2 | TRBV11-2 | CAALRTSGIQETQYF | TGTGCCGCCCTCCGGACGAGCGGGATCCAAGAGACCCAGTACTTC
TRBJ2-1 | NA | TRBD2 | TRBV7-9 | CASSLNLAGTSNEQFF | TGTGCCAGCAGCCTAAATCTAGCGGGGACAAGCAATGAGCAGTTCTTC
TRBJ2-1 | NA | NA | TRBV5-6 | CASSLVSVAFSYNEQFF | TGTGCCAGCAGCTTGGTATCGGTGGCCTTCTCCTACAATGAGCAGTTCTTC
TRBJ2-5 | NA | TRBD2 | TRBV5-1 | CASSLGRTSGQETQYF | TGCGCCAGCAGCTTGGGGCGGACTAGCGGCCAAGAGACCCAGTACTTC
TRBJ1-1 | few | NA | TRBV19 | CASKSRLNTEAFF | TGTGCCAGTAAAAGTCGGCTGAACACTGAAGCTTTCTTT
TRBJ2-1 | few | NA | TRBV29-1 | CSVPRANNEQFF | TGCAGCGTCCCCCGGGCCAACAATGAGCAGTTCTTC
TRBJ1-5 | many | NA | TRBV6-2/TRBV6-3 | CASRDGDSNQPQHF | TGTGCCAGCAGGGACGGGGATAGCAATCAGCCCCAGCATTTT
TRBJ2-7 | NA | NA | TRBV4-1 | CASSQDFREQYF | TGCGCCAGCAGCCAAGATTTTCGCGAGCAGTACTTC
TRBJ2-7 | NA | NA | TRBV25-1 | CASSESTGSSYEQYF | TGTGCCAGCAGTGAATCTACCGGGAGCTCCTACGAGCAGTACTTC
TRBJ2-4 | few | NA | TRBV7-3 | CASSLTLVDRVAKNIQYF | TGTGCCAGCAGCTTAACCTTAGTTGATCGGGTTGCCAAAAACATTCAGTACTTC
TRBJ2-1 | many | TRBD2 | TRBV9 | CASSVLAEEYNEQFF | TGTGCCAGCAGCGTACTAGCGGAAGAGTACAATGAGCAGTTCTTC
TRBJ2-7 | NA | NA | TRBV20-1 | CSASPAAEDEQYF | TGCAGTGCTAGTCCAGCGGCGGAGGACGAGCAGTACTTC
TRBJ2-3 | NA | TRBD2 | TRBV20-1 | CSATTRTSGTDTQYF | TGCAGTGCTACTACAAGGACTAGCGGCACAGATACGCAGTATTTT
TRBJ1-1 | NA | NA | TRBV5-1 | CASSWGDRGANTEAFF | TGCGCCAGCAGCTGGGGGGATCGGGGGGCGAACACTGAAGCTTTCTTT
TRBJ2-5 | few | TRBD2 | TRBV20-1 | CSGGSQETQYF | TGCAGTGGCGGGAGCCAAGAGACCCAGTACTTC
TRBJ1-1 | NA | NA | TRBV29-1 | CSVEDLAPEAFF | TGCAGCGTTGAAGATCTTGCGCCTGAAGCTTTCTTT
TRBJ2-7 | NA | NA | TRBV27 | CASSGGVAYEQYF | TGTGCCAGCTCAGGGGGGGTGGCCTACGAGCAGTACTTC
TRBJ2-7 | NA | NA | TRBV6-1 | CASRARQASSYEQYF | TGTGCCAGCAGGGCCAGACAGGCGAGCTCCTACGAGCAGTACTTC
TRBJ2-7 | few | TRBD1 | TRBV4-1 | CASSQVLGTGVEQYF | TGCGCCAGCAGCCAAGTATTAGGGACAGGGGTCGAGCAGTACTTC
TRBJ2-5 | NA | TRBD2 | TRBV15 | CATNREGRRETQYF | TGTGCCACCAACCGGGAGGGCCGAAGGGAGACCCAGTACTTC
TRBJ1-1 | few | TRBD1 | TRBV20-1 | CSASRLDRVTEAFF | TGCAGTGCTAGTCGATTGGACAGGGTGACTGAAGCTTTCTTT
TRBJ2-2 | NA | NA | TRBV29-1 | CSVEDLWREETGELFF | TGCAGCGTTGAAGATCTGTGGCGGGAAGAGACCGGGGAGCTGTTTTTT
TRBJ1-5 | few | NA | TRBV4-2 | CASSQYLGIGNGNQPQHF | TGTGCCAGCAGCCAATATCTTGGCATAGGGAATGGCAATCAGCCCCAGCATTTT
TRBJ1-6 | once | TRBD1 | TRBV9 | CASSVGVRTGDNSPLHF | TGTGCCAGCAGCGTGGGGGTTAGGACAGGGGACAATTCACCCCTCCACTTT
TRBJ2-7 | NA | TRBD2 | TRBV5-1 | CASSPGLAGTSSYEQYF | TGCGCCAGCAGTCCTGGACTAGCGGGAACGTCGTCCTACGAGCAGTACTTC
TRBJ2-5 | NA | NA | TRBV12-3/TRBV12-4 | CASSLMSGREAQYF | TGTGCCAGCAGTTTAATGTCGGGGAGAGAGGCCCAGTACTTC
TRBJ2-7 | NA | NA | TRBV5-5 | CASSFYRDEQYF | TGTGCCAGCAGCTTTTACAGGGACGAGCAGTACTTC
TRBJ2-1 | NA | NA | TRBV5-1 | CASSFPGGPNEQFF | TGCGCCAGCAGCTTCCCCGGAGGCCCCAATGAGCAGTTCTTC
TRBJ1-6 | few | TRBD1 | TRBV11-1 | CASSSLSPDRGSWNSPLHF | TGTGCCAGCAGCTCCTTGTCCCCGGACAGGGGGAGCTGGAATTCACCCCTCCACTTT
TRBJ1-2 | NA | NA | TRBV12-3/TRBV12-4 | CASSLGFRGTGYTF | TGTGCCAGCAGTTTAGGTTTCAGGGGTACGGGCTACACCTTC
TRBJ2-1 | NA | NA | TRBV10-1 | CASSAPRAGLGNEQFF | TGCGCCAGCAGTGCCCCCCGGGCCGGGCTCGGCAATGAGCAGTTCTTC
TRBJ2-1 | NA | TRBD2 | TRBV27 | CASSPRGSGGRYNEQFF | TGTGCCAGCAGTCCCCGGGGGAGCGGGGGCCGCTACAATGAGCAGTTCTTC
TRBJ2-5 | few | NA | TRBV5-1 | CASSFDRETQYF | TGCGCCAGCAGCTTTGATCGAGAGACCCAGTACTTC
TRBJ1-5 | few | NA | TRBV15 | CATKEHTSNQPQHF | TGTGCCACCAAAGAGCACACGAGCAATCAGCCCCAGCATTTT
TRBJ2-1 | NA | NA | TRBV5-1 | CASSLGPQVGNEQFF | TGCGCCAGCAGCTTGGGTCCCCAAGTCGGGAATGAGCAGTTCTTC
TRBJ2-2 | NA | NA | TRBV15 | CATSRVAAGELFF | TGTGCCACCAGCAGAGTAGCGGCCGGGGAGCTGTTTTTT
TRBJ2-1 | few | TRBD2 | TRBV7-3 | CASSQLAGDRNEQFF | TGTGCCAGCAGCCAACTAGCGGGAGACCGGAATGAGCAGTTCTTC
TRBJ1-2 | few | NA | TRBV3-1 | CASSQDAGGPHGYTF | TGTGCCAGCAGCCAAGATGCGGGGGGCCCCCATGGCTACACCTTC
TRBJ2-5 | many | TRBD1 | TRBV5-1 | CASSPTGDETQYF | TGCGCCAGCAGCCCAACAGGGGACGAGACCCAGTACTTC